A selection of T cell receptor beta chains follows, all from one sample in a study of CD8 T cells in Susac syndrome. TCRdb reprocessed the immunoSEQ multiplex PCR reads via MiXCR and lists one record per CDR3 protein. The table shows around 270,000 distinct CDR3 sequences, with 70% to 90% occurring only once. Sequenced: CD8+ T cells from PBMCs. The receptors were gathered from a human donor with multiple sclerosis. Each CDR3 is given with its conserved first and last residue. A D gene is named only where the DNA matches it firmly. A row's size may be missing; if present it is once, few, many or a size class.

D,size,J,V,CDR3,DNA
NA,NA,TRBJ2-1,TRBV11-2,CASSSLYEQFF,TGTGCCAGCAGTTCCCTCTATGAGCAGTTCTTC
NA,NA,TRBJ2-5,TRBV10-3,CAISDPGQEETQYF,TGTGCCATCAGTGACCCCGGACAAGAAGAGACCCAGTACTTC
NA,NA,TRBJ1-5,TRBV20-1,CSARGGKSGNQPQHF,TGCAGTGCTAGAGGTGGGAAATCGGGGAATCAGCCCCAGCATTTT
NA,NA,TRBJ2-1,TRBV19,CASSLNYNEQFF,TGTGCCAGTAGCCTTAATTACAATGAGCAGTTCTTC
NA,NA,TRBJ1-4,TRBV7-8,CASSSATVNEKLFF,TGTGCCAGCAGCTCAGCGACAGTTAATGAAAAACTGTTTTTT
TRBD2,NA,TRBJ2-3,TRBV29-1,CSVTEIIAGAGDTQYF,TGCAGCGTAACTGAAATCATAGCGGGAGCTGGAGATACGCAGTATTTT
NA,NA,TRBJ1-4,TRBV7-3,CASSLIRTSPNEKLFF,TGTGCCAGCAGCTTAATTAGGACATCCCCAAATGAAAAACTGTTTTTT
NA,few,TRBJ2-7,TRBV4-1,CASSQGVAGASYEQYF,TGCGCCAGCAGCCAAGGGGTGGCGGGGGCGTCCTACGAGCAGTACTTC
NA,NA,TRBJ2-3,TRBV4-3,CASSQGTTDTQYF,TGCGCCAGCAGCCAAGGTACAACAGATACGCAGTATTTT
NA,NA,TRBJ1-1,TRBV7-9,CASSQGLGATEAFF,TGTGCCAGCAGCCAGGGGTTGGGGGCCACTGAAGCTTTCTTT
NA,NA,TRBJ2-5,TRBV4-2,CASSQEQWVGQETQYF,TGTGCCAGCAGCCAAGAACAGTGGGTAGGTCAAGAGACCCAGTACTTC
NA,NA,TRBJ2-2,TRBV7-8,CASAPRTEPTGELFF,TGTGCCAGCGCCCCTCGGACAGAGCCCACCGGGGAGCTGTTTTTT
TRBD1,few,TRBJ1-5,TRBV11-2,CASSLETGALYLYSNQPQHF,TGTGCCAGCAGCTTAGAGACAGGGGCGCTTTACCTCTATAGCAATCAGCCCCAGCATTTT
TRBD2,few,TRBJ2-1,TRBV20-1,CSARLAGNEQFF,TGCAGTGCTCGACTAGCGGGAAATGAGCAGTTCTTC
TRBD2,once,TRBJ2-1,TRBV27,CASSLLPIAGGPHNEQFF,TGTGCCAGCAGTTTACTCCCCATAGCGGGAGGACCTCACAATGAGCAGTTCTTC
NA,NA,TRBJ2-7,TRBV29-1,CSVEGGLPYEQYF,TGCAGCGTCGAGGGGGGCCTCCCCTACGAGCAGTACTTC
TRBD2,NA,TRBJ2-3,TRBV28,CASSDGLAADTQYF,TGTGCCAGCAGTGACGGACTAGCAGCAGATACGCAGTATTTT
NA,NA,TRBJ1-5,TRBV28,CASKAKGSNQPQHF,TGTGCCAGCAAGGCGAAGGGAAGCAATCAGCCCCAGCATTTT
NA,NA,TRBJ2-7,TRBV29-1,CSVEGGDLGTYEQYF,TGCAGCGTTGAAGGGGGGGACTTAGGCACCTACGAGCAGTACTTC
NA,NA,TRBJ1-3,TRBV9,CASSDSIGGSGNTIYF,TGTGCCAGCAGCGATTCCATTGGGGGGTCTGGAAACACCATATATTTT
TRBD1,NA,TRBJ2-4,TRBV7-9,CASSLAGTDPYF,TGTGCCAGCAGCTTAGCCGGGACAGACCCGTACTTC
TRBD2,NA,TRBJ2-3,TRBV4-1,CASSQGTSGGLTDTQYF,TGCGCCAGCAGCCAAGGTACCAGCGGGGGGCTGACAGATACGCAGTATTTT
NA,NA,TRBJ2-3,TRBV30,CACERVKDTQYF,TGTGCCTGCGAGAGAGTTAAAGATACGCAGTATTTT
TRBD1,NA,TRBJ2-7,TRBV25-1,CASSEAGTGVYEQYF,TGTGCCAGCAGTGAGGCTGGGACAGGGGTCTACGAGCAGTACTTC
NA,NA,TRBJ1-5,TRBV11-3,CGGTSGNQPQHF,TGTGGCGGGACCTCGGGCAATCAGCCCCAGCATTTT
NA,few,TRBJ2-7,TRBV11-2,CASSLGGIGYEQYF,TGTGCCAGCAGCTTAGGGGGGATAGGATACGAGCAGTACTTC
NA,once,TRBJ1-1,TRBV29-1,CSVEARGEAEAFF,TGCAGCGTTGAAGCCCGGGGAGAGGCTGAAGCTTTCTTT
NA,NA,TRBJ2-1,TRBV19,CPSSFSQQSGNEQFF,TGTCCCAGTAGTTTTAGTCAGCAGTCGGGCAATGAGCAGTTCTTC
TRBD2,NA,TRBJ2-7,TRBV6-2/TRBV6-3,CASSYSTSVGVYEQYF,TGTGCCAGCAGTTACTCGACTAGCGTTGGGGTCTACGAGCAGTACTTC
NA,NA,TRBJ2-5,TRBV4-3,CASSQERLLHPETQYF,TGCGCCAGCAGCCAAGAGCGACTTCTCCATCCAGAGACCCAGTACTTC
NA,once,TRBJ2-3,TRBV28,CASSHTSLLTDTQYF,TGTGCCAGCTCTCATACTAGCCTTCTCACAGATACGCAGTATTTT
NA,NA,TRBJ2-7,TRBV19,CASSIGFGFYEQYF,TGTGCCAGTAGTATAGGTTTTGGATTTTACGAGCAGTACTTC
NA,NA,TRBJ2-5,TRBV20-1,CSASEAETQYF,TGCAGTGCTAGCGAGGCTGAGACCCAGTACTTC
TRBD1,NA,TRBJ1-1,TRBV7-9,CASSSQGPRVEAFF,TGTGCCAGCAGCTCACAGGGGCCGCGGGTGGAAGCTTTCTTT
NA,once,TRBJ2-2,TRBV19,CASSIVGGTGELFF,TGTGCCAGTAGTATAGTTGGGGGAACCGGGGAGCTGTTTTTT
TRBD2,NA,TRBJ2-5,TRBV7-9,CASRTGTSGLQETQYF,TGTGCCAGCAGAACCGGGACTAGCGGGTTACAAGAGACCCAGTACTTC
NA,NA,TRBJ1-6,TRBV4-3,CASSQDPEPSVLHF,TGCGCCAGCAGCCAAGATCCGGAGCCCTCCGTCCTCCACTTT
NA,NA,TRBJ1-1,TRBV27,CASSLGGGLTEAFF,TGTGCCAGCAGTTTGGGAGGGGGGTTGACTGAAGCTTTCTTT
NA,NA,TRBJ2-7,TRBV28,CASRPRAGSAPYEQYF,TGTGCCAGCAGGCCCCGGGCGGGTTCCGCCCCCTACGAGCAGTACTTC
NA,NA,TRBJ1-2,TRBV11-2,CASSAQGLLYGYTF,TGTGCCAGCAGCGCCCAGGGTCTTCTCTATGGCTACACCTTC
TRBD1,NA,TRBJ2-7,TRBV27,CASSLSTGELSYEQYF,TGTGCCAGCAGTTTATCCACAGGGGAATTATCCTACGAGCAGTACTTC
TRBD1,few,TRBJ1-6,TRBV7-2,CASSAQYHLGQLNSPLHF,TGTGCCAGCAGCGCACAATACCATTTGGGACAGCTCAATTCACCCCTCCACTTT
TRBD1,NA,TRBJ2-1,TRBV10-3,CAISESRDRVRYEQFF,TGTGCCATCAGTGAAAGCCGGGACAGGGTAAGATATGAGCAGTTCTTC
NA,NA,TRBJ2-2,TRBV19,CASSSGGESGELFF,TGTGCCAGTAGTTCAGGGGGGGAATCCGGGGAGCTGTTTTTT
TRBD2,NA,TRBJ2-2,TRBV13,CASSSTSGNETNTGELFF,TGTGCCAGCAGTTCGACTAGCGGGAATGAGACAAACACCGGGGAGCTGTTTTTT
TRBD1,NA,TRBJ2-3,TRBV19,CASTDGQGADTQYF,TGTGCCAGTACCGATGGACAGGGTGCAGATACGCAGTATTTT
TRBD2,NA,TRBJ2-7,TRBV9,CASSPRLAWGPSYEQYF,TGTGCCAGCAGCCCTAGACTAGCTTGGGGTCCCTCCTACGAGCAGTACTTC
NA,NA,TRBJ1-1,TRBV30,CAWSPLGGTEAFF,TGTGCCTGGAGTCCCTTGGGGGGCACTGAAGCTTTCTTT
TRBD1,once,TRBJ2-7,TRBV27,CASRVTQGAVREQYF,TGTGCCAGCAGAGTCACCCAGGGGGCGGTTCGCGAGCAGTACTTC